This T cell receptor (beta chain) came from a study of radiotherapy plus CTLA-4 blockade in lung cancer. Study context: Objective responses arose in roughly 17% of patients, and around 30% experienced disease control.

TCRdb's copy holds only in-frame clones and misses some; the assay was immunoSEQ multiplex PCR. The sample yields 35,000 to 45,000 clones, approximately 85% seen once. This clone was observed a handful of times. No antigen is known for it. J lost 7 bases, V lost 4 bases, and 6 bases had no gene match. The CDR3 length is 13 residues. Germline V lookup: CDR1 LNHDA, CDR2 SQIVND (reference sequence). Findings and caveats of the study: Best predicting response, reportedly, were early blood T cell clone dynamics, with interferon-beta. Following radiotherapy plus ipilimumab, tumor-derived TCR clones expanded in the blood.

Chemo-refractory metastatic non-small-cell lung cancer patients underwent focal radiation alongside CTLA-4 blockade with ipilimumab. The rearrangement joins TRBV19 to TRBJ2-5, with 7 bases fitting TRBD2. The source was peripheral blood, collected from a patient treated with radiotherapy plus ipilimumab. The receptor comes from a human donor with non-small cell lung cancer who had stable disease on radiotherapy plus ipilimumab. The CDR3 loop is CASSRGGRGTQYF. The CDR3 region has the DNA TGTGCCAGTAGTAGGGGGGGAAGGGGGACCCAGTACTTC.